This TCR beta chain derives from a study of T cell responses to AZD1222 COVID-19 vaccine (dated by TCRdb to the early 2020s). With respect to the entire study: TCR sequencing covered more than 230 trial participants: 200 to 210 given two doses of AZD1222 and about 26 given two doses of MenACWY control vaccine. Enrollment into the trials was organized by age into subgroups of 18-55, 56-69 and 70-plus years, and those subgroups contained approximately 160, 26 and 62 TCR-sequenced participants, respectively. Here is what the overall study found, with its caveats: A significant rise in spike-specific TCR breadth and depth was observed after two AZD1222 doses relative to day 0 and relative to MenACWY recipients. Vaccine-associated CD4 TCRs spanned the whole spike protein, with dominant responses in regions 160-218 and 743-854. Reportedly, close to half of the unique spike-specific TCRs recognized epitopes lying outside the regions that are mutated in the B.1.351 and B.1.1.7 variants. Only a handful of AZD1222 recipients were SARS-CoV-2 seropositive at baseline, limiting conclusions about previously exposed vaccinees. Because no samples from the day 14 peak response were available, repertoires could be characterized only after the peak T cell response. The 56-69-year group was small, and its depth increase did not reach significance, likely because of low power. Participants were mostly white British and included more females than males, and it was suggested by the authors that clonal diversity may have been underestimated.

The meaning of the sample's time point label: about 28 days (+/-7) after the second vaccine dose. AZD1222 recipients given second doses at about 4 weeks or at about 12 weeks were pooled, since spike-specific TCR depth and breadth were not found to differ between the two schedules. The vaccinee samples were drawn from two UK trials, COV001 and COV002, one of which was a single-blind randomized controlled phase 2/3 trial testing AZD1222 (ChAdOx1 nCoV-19) in healthy adults. For TCRbeta chain sequencing, PBMC samples were collected from trial participants at day 0 and at day 28 after the second dose. Worth noting for this clone: Its specific antigen is unknown. Base qualities were left out, and no much larger clone turns up one base away.

CDR1 and CDR2 were assigned from the germline V gene as MNHEY and SVGAGI. The CDR3 spans 14 residues, from the cysteine through the phenylalanine. The read is trimmed to its CDR3 DNA, 42 bases read in frame from base 1. V drops 7 bases and J drops 6 bases, leaving 17 bases in between. The CDR3 regions of human TCRbeta chains were analyzed by immunosequencing. From the authors' description of their analysis: TCRs in the repertoires were compared against a reference library of SARS-CoV-2-specific TCRs that had been generated with the MIRA antigen-specificity platform. Breadth was defined as the fraction of unique TCRs that were SARS-CoV-2-associated, and depth was defined as the fraction of total T cells that were SARS-CoV-2-associated. Each spike-specific TCR was assigned to its reactive spike region and to a CD4 or CD8 class using the MIRA data. Log10-transformed breadth and depth values were compared by one-way ANOVA with Sidak's multiple comparisons tests. As stored in TCRdb, this immuneACCESS dataset retains in-frame rearrangements with V and J assigned. A fraction of the clones does not appear; measured against another copy, unresolved V genes explain less than half of the discrepancy, and the remainder lacks a known reason. The V and J calls and the clone size are those of that table, but D and trimming were determined from the DNA. The sample table records 150,000 to 180,000 clones; about 90% of these occur just once. Of the sample, roughly a tenth falls within the top ten clones.

The TCR comes from an adult who received the AZD1222 COVID-19 vaccine. This chain is built from TRBV6-5 and TRBJ2-3; the D gene is perhaps TRBD1 or TRBD2, each of them matching over 6 bases. Sequences were derived from peripheral blood, sampled 28 days after the second AZD1222 dose. The CDR3 protein is CASKGGGGTDTQYF. The DNA sequence is TGTGCCAGCAAAGGAGGAGGGGGTACGGATACGCAGTATTTT.